This T cell receptor (beta chain) was found in a study of identical twins. Germline assignment: CDR1 MNHNS and CDR2 SASEGT. After removal of 10 bases from V and 5 bases from J, the junction contained 10 bases not matched to a gene. The CDR3 has 14 residues. This clonotype was counted only a few times. TCRdb itself ran the 5' RACE reads through MiXCR, one entry per CDR3 protein. The profile covers some 760,000 distinct CDR3 sequences, with roughly 18% appearing a single time and less than 15% taken by the ten largest. This sample was shared with a second study, whose subject was T cells expressing NK-cell markers. Per that study: Sorted CD3+CD56-NKG2C+, CD3+CD56+NKG2C- and CD3+CD56+NKG2C+ T cells were the source of the TCR beta repertoires. Several experiments employed an anti-gamma-delta TCR antibody to confine sorting to alpha-beta TCR T cells. For several donors, the dominant NKG2C+ clonotypes made up about 1.0-8% of their CD8+ T cells.

The sequenced sample consisted of PBMCs. The chain uses TRBV6-1 and TRBJ2-5; 10 bases are shared with TRBD1. The source of this sequence is a woman under 30 in good health. This CDR3 is CATTIGGQGETQYF. Here the CDR3 DNA reads TGTGCCACCACCATTGGGGGACAGGGGGAGACCCAGTACTTC.